A selection of T cell receptor beta chains follows, all from one sample in a study of a mutant IDH1 vaccine in newly diagnosed glioma. The protocol was immunoSEQ multiplex PCR, while the TCRdb copy is restricted to in-frame clones and leaves out a portion. The sample has around 11,000 clones, about 91% seen once. The antigens for these receptors are not known. Sequenced here: PBMCs, sampled from a glioma patient whose treatment included an IDH1 peptide vaccine. The receptor source for this set is a woman aged 40 to 50 with glioma. Some clones in this sample may be carry-over from other donors' samples. CDR3s include the opening cysteine and the closing phenylalanine or tryptophan. Each record gives: D gene, J gene, clone size, V gene, CDR3 protein, CDR3 DNA. D genes are given only for firm matches. Rows may omit the clone size; those that give it use once, few, many or a size class.

.,TRBJ1-1,.,TRBV28,CASVGEGATEAFF,TGTGCCAGCGTGGGAGAGGGAGCGACTGAAGCTTTCTTT
.,TRBJ2-5,.,TRBV14,CASSQDIWGVETQYF,TGTGCCAGCAGCCAAGATATTTGGGGGGTAGAGACCCAGTACTTC
.,TRBJ2-7,.,TRBV28,CASRATGGGEEQYF,TGTGCCAGCAGAGCTACAGGGGGAGGGGAAGAGCAGTACTTC
.,TRBJ1-6,.,TRBV5-6,CASSRGSTNSPLHF,TGTGCCAGCAGCCGAGGGAGCACCAATTCACCCCTCCACTTT
.,TRBJ1-1,once,TRBV28,CASTIPPANTEAFF,TGTGCCAGCACCATACCTCCGGCAAACACTGAAGCTTTCTTT
.,TRBJ2-2,few,TRBV9,CASSVETGELFF,TGTGCCAGCAGCGTAGAAACCGGGGAGCTGTTTTTT
.,TRBJ1-1,.,TRBV27,CASSLSSGGTEAFF,TGTGCCAGCAGTTTATCGTCGGGGGGCACTGAAGCTTTCTTT
.,TRBJ2-3,.,TRBV4-1,CASSQAGLEGDTQYF,TGCGCCAGCAGCCAAGCGGGCCTCGAAGGAGATACGCAGTATTTT
TRBD1,TRBJ1-2,.,TRBV27,CASRQTGGANGYTF,TGTGCCAGCAGACAGACAGGGGGCGCAAATGGCTACACCTTC
.,TRBJ1-1,.,TRBV7-2,CASSLVPGTEAFF,TGTGCCAGCAGCTTAGTCCCCGGCACTGAAGCTTTCTTT
TRBD2,TRBJ2-7,.,TRBV5-6,CASRPGWGGDPYEQYF,TGTGCCAGCAGACCGGGATGGGGGGGAGACCCCTACGAGCAGTACTTC
TRBD2,TRBJ2-1,.,TRBV28,CASSFLTSGYSYNEQFF,TGTGCCAGCAGTTTTTTGACTAGCGGGTACTCCTACAATGAGCAGTTCTTC
.,TRBJ1-5,.,TRBV6-5,CASSYSYRAIQPQHF,TGTGCCAGCAGTTACTCGTACAGGGCCATTCAGCCCCAGCATTTT
.,TRBJ1-1,.,TRBV4-1,CASSQDPTGRGTEAFF,TGCGCCAGCAGCCAAGATCCAACAGGGCGGGGGACTGAAGCTTTCTTT
.,TRBJ1-4,.,TRBV5-1,CASSLASGRGEKLFF,TGCGCCAGCAGCTTGGCCTCTGGCAGGGGTGAAAAACTGTTTTTT
.,TRBJ1-1,.,TRBV20-1,CSEVPGTEAFF,TGCAGTGAAGTCCCTGGGACTGAAGCTTTCTTT
TRBD1,TRBJ2-7,.,TRBV30,CAWSVQQGVNEQYF,TGTGCCTGGAGTGTACAACAGGGGGTCAACGAGCAGTACTTC
.,TRBJ2-1,.,TRBV7-9,CASSAGPPSSYNEQFF,TGTGCCAGCAGCGCGGGACCTCCTAGCTCCTACAATGAGCAGTTCTTC
.,TRBJ2-3,.,TRBV19,CASLGQNTDTQYF,TGTGCCAGCCTTGGCCAGAACACAGATACGCAGTATTTT
.,TRBJ1-5,.,TRBV6-1,CASSGFRAAFLDQPQHF,TGTGCCAGCAGTGGTTTTAGGGCCGCCTTTTTGGATCAGCCCCAGCATTTT
TRBD2,TRBJ2-5,.,TRBV4-1,CASSQSPGLARETQYF,TGCGCCAGCAGCCAGTCTCCGGGACTAGCGCGGGAGACCCAGTACTTC
.,TRBJ2-5,.,TRBV7-9,CASSLAAGSRLQETQYF,TGTGCCAGCAGCTTAGCGGCCGGCAGCCGTTTACAAGAGACCCAGTACTTC
TRBD1,TRBJ1-1,.,TRBV30,CACPTWGQGGTEAFF,TGTGCCTGTCCTACCTGGGGACAGGGTGGCACTGAAGCTTTCTTT
.,TRBJ1-4,.,TRBV14,CASSQAVSGGRANEKLFF,TGTGCCAGCAGCCAAGCGGTTTCGGGGGGCCGTGCTAATGAAAAACTGTTTTTT
TRBD2,TRBJ2-1,.,TRBV28,CASALGGSGIWNEQFF,TGTGCCAGCGCGCTCGGGGGGAGCGGGATATGGAATGAGCAGTTCTTC